A single sample gave rise to the 22 T cell receptor beta chains below, sequenced in a study of blood T cell repertoires in COVID-19. Method: immunoSEQ multiplex PCR; TCRdb's copy keeps in-frame clones and lacks some. The data show about 270,000 clones, roughly 85% seen once. The material sequenced was PBMCs or T cells enriched from blood (not recorded which). The receptors were sampled from a woman between 45 and 65 years old with acute COVID-19.

This sequence joins TRBV4-3 and TRBJ2-2; a weak D match, TRBD1 (5 bases). The ends were cut back, 1 base at V and 2 bases at J, with 8 bases in the middle. CDR3 length equals 15 residues. Germline V gene data show CDR1 as LGHNA and CDR2 as YSLEER. The CDR3 region is CASSQVQGNTGELFF. Written as DNA, the CDR3 is TGCGCCAGCAGCCAAGTCCAGGGCAACACCGGGGAGCTGTTTTTT.

This clone was counted between two and nine times. This chain joins TRBV6-1 and TRBJ2-7; 10 bases fit TRBD1. The CDR3 length is 15 residues. Looked up from germline, CDR1 is MNHNS and CDR2 is SASEGT. V was pared by 1 base and J by 0 bases, with 0 bases of the junction left unmatched. The CDR3 protein is CASSEGTGGSYEQYF. CDR3 DNA: TGTGCCAGCAGTGAAGGGACAGGGGGCTCCTACGAGCAGTACTTC.

The chain employs TRBV24-1 and TRBJ2-5; 7 nucleotides match TRBD1. Germline V gene data show CDR1 as KGHDR and CDR2 as SFDVKD. CDR3 length: 14 amino acids. With 4 bases clipped from V and 3 bases from J, the junction kept 4 bases outside the gene matches. For the CDR3, the DNA is TGTGCCACCAGTGACGGGACAGCTAAAGAGACCCAGTACTTC. Protein product: CATSDGTAKETQYF.

This chain uses TRBV7-2 with TRBJ2-1, with 10 positions matching TRBD2. Trimming removed 5 bases from V and 0 bases from J; junction bases left unmatched: 13. The CDR3 has 19 amino acids. The germline gives CDR1 SGHTA, CDR2 FQGNSA. The CDR3 here is CASSPISGTSVSSYNEQFF. The DNA for the CDR3 is TGTGCCAGCAGCCCGATCAGCGGGACTAGCGTTAGCTCCTACAATGAGCAGTTCTTC.

This rearrangement joins TRBV7-8 to TRBJ1-4; 8 nucleotides align to TRBD1. V was clipped by 5 bases and J by 4 bases; unmatched bases: 6. CDR3 length equals 15 residues. CDR1 SGHVS and CDR2 FQNEAQ come from the germline V gene. In nucleotides, the CDR3 is TGTGCCAGCAGCCGCGGACAGGGATTTAATGAAAAACTGTTTTTT. Residues: CASSRGQGFNEKLFF.

The chain employs TRBV9 and TRBJ1-4; 7 bases match TRBD1. The CDR3 consists of 14 residues. Germline V gives CDR1 SGDLS, CDR2 YYNGEE. Unmatched junction bases numbered 6, after V lost 4 bases and J lost 6 bases. The CDR3 here is CASSPRQGYEKLFF. DNA of the CDR3: TGTGCCAGCAGCCCTCGACAGGGCTATGAAAAACTGTTTTTT.

This chain links TRBV11-3 with TRBJ1-1; D is ambiguous. Germline-derived CDR1 and CDR2 are SGHNT and YENEEA. Trimming removed 5 bases at V and 1 base at J, with 8 bases between. This CDR3 comprises 13 residues. This CDR3 is CASSKQENTEAFF. The CDR3 DNA is TGTGCCAGCAGCAAACAAGAGAACACTGAAGCTTTCTTT.

There are a few counts of this clone. CDR3 amino acids: CAIARSQGSTEAFF. CDR3 DNA sequence: TGTGCCATCGCACGGAGTCAGGGGAGCACTGAAGCTTTCTTT. The genes are TRBV10-3 and TRBJ1-1, with D perhaps TRBD1 (6 bases). Germline V CDR1 and CDR2: ENHRY, SYGVKD. Trimming pared 8 bases from V and 4 bases from J, leaving 17 bases between. The CDR3 covers 14 residues.

The V gene is TRBV4-1, the J gene TRBJ1-5, with D possibly matching TRBD1 (6 bases). Trimming removed 3 bases at V and 2 bases at J, with 14 bases between. The length of the CDR3 is 16 residues. CDR1 and CDR2 from the germline V gene are MGHRA and YSYEKL. The CDR3 spells CASSHLGQGGNQPQHF. The CDR3 DNA is TGCGCCAGCAGCCATTTGGGACAAGGGGGCAATCAGCCCCAGCATTTT.

The chain recombines TRBV4-1 with TRBJ2-7; a weak D match, TRBD1 (6 bases). This CDR3 is built from 16 residues. Germline V gene sequence: CDR1 MGHRA, CDR2 YSYEKL. Trimming pared 0 bases from V and 2 bases from J, leaving 14 bases between. The CDR3 nucleotides read TGCGCCAGCAGCCAAGATCCTCGACAGGCCGCCTACGAGCAGTACTTC. Translated: CASSQDPRQAAYEQYF.

The chain carries TRBV12-3 or TRBV12-4 and TRBJ1-1; the match to TRBD1 covers 9 bases. The CDR3 loop spans 13 amino acids. Trimming removed 4 bases from V and 10 bases from J; junction bases left unmatched: 7. CDR3 coding DNA: TGTGCCAGCAGTTCATGGACAGGGGAGAGAGCTTTCTTT. It translates to CASSSWTGERAFF.

The chain recombines TRBV6-5 with TRBJ1-5; 8 bases are a match to TRBD1. Germline V gene sequence: CDR1 MNHEY, CDR2 SVGAGI. The CDR3 is made up of 14 amino acids. The ends lost 6 bases at V and 2 bases at J; junction bases unmatched: 3. The CDR3 sequence is CASSSGQGNQPQHF. In nucleotides, the CDR3 is TGTGCCAGCAGCTCGGGACAGGGCAATCAGCCCCAGCATTTT.

The J gene is TRBJ2-3, the V gene TRBV7-6, with 11 nucleotides matching TRBD1. CDR3 size: 16 residues. CDR1 is SGHVS, CDR2 FNYEAQ, per germline. After removal of 5 bases from V and 1 base from J, the junction contained 5 bases not matched to a gene. The CDR3 bases are TGTGCCAGCAGCCTGGACAGGGGGCTTGGCACAGATACGCAGTATTTT. Encoded protein: CASSLDRGLGTDTQYF.

The chain links TRBV5-1 to TRBJ1-4; D may be TRBD1 (5 bases). Germline lookup yields CDR1 SGHRS and CDR2 YFSETQ. V was trimmed by 0 bases and J by 8 bases, leaving 17 bases between them. There are 16 residues in the CDR3. CDR3: CASSLGTRVREEKLFF. CDR3 bases: TGCGCCAGCAGCTTGGGGACCAGGGTGCGGGAGGAAAAACTGTTTTTT. Drawing the rest from reference TRBV5-1 and TRBJ1-4, the complete variable domain is KAGVTQTPRYLIKTRGQQVTLSCSPISGHRSVSWYQQTPGQGLQFLFEYFSETQRNKGNFPGRFSGRQFSNSRSEMNVSTLELGDSALYLCASSLGTRVREEKLFFGSGTQLSVL.

V and J are TRBV27 and TRBJ1-3; unclear D gene. The ends were cut back, 5 bases at V and 0 bases at J, with 20 bases in the middle. CDR1 and CDR2 from the germline V gene are MNHEY and SMNVEV (reference sequence). There are 18 residues in the CDR3. The CDR3 region has the DNA TGTGCCAGCAGTCCCGGTCTAGGTCAGTTAGCCTCTGGAAACACCATATATTTT. Encoded protein: CASSPGLGQLASGNTIYF.

The chain is built from TRBV11-2 and TRBJ1-1; 8 bases are shared with TRBD1. CDR3 length: 16 residues. Germline V gene sequence: CDR1 SGHAT, CDR2 FQNNGV. After removal of 6 bases from V and 1 base from J, the junction contained 10 bases not matched to a gene. The CDR3 loop reads CASSSMAGTGNTEAFF. In DNA form, the CDR3 reads TGTGCCAGCAGTTCAATGGCAGGGACAGGGAACACTGAAGCTTTCTTT.

This chain joins TRBV7-3 and TRBJ1-1; TRBD1 agrees at 8 bases. This CDR3 region has 18 residues. Unmatched junction bases numbered 11, after V lost 2 bases and J lost 0 bases. CDR1 is SGHTA and CDR2 is FQGTGA in the germline V gene. The CDR3 DNA reads TGTGCCAGCAGCTTACGAGCTGGGACAGGCAATCTGAACACTGAAGCTTTCTTT. Its protein product is CASSLRAGTGNLNTEAFF.

This clone was observed a few times. The V gene is TRBV2, the J gene TRBJ2-1, with D possibly matching TRBD2 (6 bases). Trimming left V 4 bases short and J 0 bases short, with 10 bases between. Germline assignment: CDR1 SNHLY and CDR2 FYNNEI. The length of the CDR3 is 15 residues. CDR3 region: CASSAQTSSYNEQFF. As DNA, the CDR3 is TGTGCCAGCAGTGCTCAGACTAGCTCCTACAATGAGCAGTTCTTC.

The chain couples TRBV27 to TRBJ2-6; possible D gene TRBD2, 6 bases. This CDR3 region has 15 residues. V was cut by 8 bases and J by 2 bases, with 13 bases left in between. Germline CDR1 MNHEY, CDR2 SMNVEV (reference sequence). The CDR3 region has the DNA TGTGCCAGCTCGGACGGCGGGGCTGGGGCCAACGTCCTGACTTTC. Encoded protein: CASSDGGAGANVLTF.

The rearrangement uses TRBV14 and TRBJ1-4; 9 nucleotides align to TRBD1. The CDR3 loop spans 16 amino acids. J was trimmed by 6 bases and V by 3 bases; bases with no gene match: 8. Germline CDR1 is SGHDN and CDR2 is FVKESK. CDR3 sequence reads: CASSQTGGPADEKLFF. The DNA of the CDR3 is TGTGCCAGCAGCCAGACAGGGGGGCCGGCGGATGAAAAACTGTTTTTT. The full variable domain, in which reference TRBV14 and TRBJ1-4 provide the parts outside the CDR3, is EAGVTQFPSHSVIEKGQTVTLRCDPISGHDNLYWYRRVMGKEIKFLLHFVKESKQDESGMPNNRFLAERTGGTYSTLKVQPAELEDSGVYFCASSQTGGPADEKLFFGSGTQLSVL.

V gene TRBV5-4 combines with J gene TRBJ1-3, with TRBD1 as a possible D gene (5 bases). Trimming left V 4 bases short and J 2 bases short, with 10 bases between. This CDR3 has 14 amino acids. Germline CDR1 SGHNT, CDR2 YYREEE (reference sequence). CDR3 loop: CASSTQGTGNTIYF. As DNA, the CDR3 is TGTGCCAGCAGCACCCAGGGTACTGGAAACACCATATATTTT. Together with reference TRBV5-4 and TRBJ1-3, the CDR3 gives the full variable domain: ETGVTQSPTHLIKTRGQQVTLRCSSQSGHNTVSWYQQALGQGPQFIFQYYREEENGRGNFPPRFSGLQFPNYSSELNVNALELDDSALYLCASSTQGTGNTIYFGEGSWLTVV.

This chain links TRBV7-2 with TRBJ2-3; 7 bases are a match to TRBD2. Trimming at V came to 4 bases and at J to 5 bases, leaving 6 bases not matched to a gene. CDR3 length equals 14 residues. CDR1 and CDR2 from the germline V gene are SGHTA and FQGNSA. The CDR3: CASSSSGEEDTQYF. CDR3 nucleotides: TGTGCCAGCAGCTCCAGCGGGGAGGAAGATACGCAGTATTTT.